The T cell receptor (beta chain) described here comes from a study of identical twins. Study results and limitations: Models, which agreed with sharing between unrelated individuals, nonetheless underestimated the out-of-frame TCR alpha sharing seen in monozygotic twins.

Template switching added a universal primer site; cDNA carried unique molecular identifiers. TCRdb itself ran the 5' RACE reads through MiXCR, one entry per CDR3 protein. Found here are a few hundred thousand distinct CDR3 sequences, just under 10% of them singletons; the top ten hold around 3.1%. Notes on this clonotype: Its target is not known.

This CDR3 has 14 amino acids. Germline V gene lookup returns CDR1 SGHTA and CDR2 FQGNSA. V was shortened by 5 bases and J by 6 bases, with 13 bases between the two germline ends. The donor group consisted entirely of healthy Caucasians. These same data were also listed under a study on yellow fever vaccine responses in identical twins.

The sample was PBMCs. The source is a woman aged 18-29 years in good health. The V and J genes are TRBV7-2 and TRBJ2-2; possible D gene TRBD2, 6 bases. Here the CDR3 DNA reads TGTGCCAGCAGCCTCACGGGGGACGCCGGGGAGCTGTTTTTT. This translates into CASSLTGDAGELFF.